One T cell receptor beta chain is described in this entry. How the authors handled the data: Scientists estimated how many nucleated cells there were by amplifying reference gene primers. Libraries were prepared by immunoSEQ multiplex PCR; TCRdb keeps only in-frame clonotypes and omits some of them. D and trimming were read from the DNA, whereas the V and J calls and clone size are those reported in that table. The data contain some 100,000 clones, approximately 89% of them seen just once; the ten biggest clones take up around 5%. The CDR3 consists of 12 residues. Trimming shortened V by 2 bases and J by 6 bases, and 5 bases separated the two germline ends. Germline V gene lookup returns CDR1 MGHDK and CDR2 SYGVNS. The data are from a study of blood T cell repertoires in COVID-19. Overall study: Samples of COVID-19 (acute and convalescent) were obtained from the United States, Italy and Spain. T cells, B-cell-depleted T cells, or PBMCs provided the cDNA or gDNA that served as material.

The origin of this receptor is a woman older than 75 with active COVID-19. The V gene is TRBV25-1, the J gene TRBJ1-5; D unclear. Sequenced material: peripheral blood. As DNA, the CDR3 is TGTGCCAGCAGTGAAGGCAGTCAGCCCCAGCATTTT. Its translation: CASSEGSQPQHF.